A single TCR beta chain is shown here with its context. What it binds is not known. The entry originates in a study of T cell responses to AZD1222 COVID-19 vaccine. Study at large: Recipients boosted at about 4 weeks or about 12 weeks are pooled. Study conclusions and caveats: With dominance at 160-218 and 743-854, vaccine-associated CD4 TCRs spanned spike. Clonal diversity may have been underestimated, and the donors were mostly white British, with more females than males. Baseline serostatus was positive in only a handful of AZD1222 recipients.

The assay was immunoSEQ multiplex PCR, and TCRdb's table has in-frame clones only and misses some. Of roughly 180,000 clones detected, about 90% appear once; the ten largest clones hold approximately 2%. Germline CDR1 is MGHRA and CDR2 is YSYEKL. CDR3 length equals 16 residues. V lost 1 base and J 5 bases, leaving 17 bases between the germline ends. The TCR originated in an adult in good health. This chain uses TRBV4-1 with TRBJ1-1; perhaps TRBD1 as D (5 bases). The sequences come from peripheral blood, collected on day 0 of AZD1222 vaccination. This CDR3 is CASSQGLLGVGTEAFF. For the CDR3, the DNA is TGCGCCAGCAGCCAAGGGTTATTAGGGGTAGGGACTGAAGCTTTCTTT.